The rows below give T cell receptor beta chains drawn from one sample of a study of T cell repertoires in cytomegalovirus infection. These receptors' targets are unknown. TCRdb itself ran the reads through MiXCR, one entry per CDR3 protein. Of 370,000 or so distinct CDR3 sequences listed, roughly 34% are singletons. The material was cultured PBMCs, obtained from culture after CMV antigen stimulation. The receptors were gathered from a human donor in good health (CMV status not recorded). Some clones in this sample may be carry-over from other donors' samples. The conserved cysteine and the conserved F or W are not part of the CDR3 here.

j_call: TRBJ1-5; v_call: TRBV19; cdr3_aa: ASSIESGQGSNQPQH
j_call: TRBJ2-7; v_call: TRBV27; cdr3_aa: ASSNLPASAYEQY
j_call: TRBJ2-7; v_call: TRBV7-9; cdr3_aa: ASSLRATYYEQY
j_call: TRBJ1-1; v_call: TRBV4-3; cdr3_aa: ASSQGAGYTEAF
j_call: TRBJ2-1; v_call: TRBV7-6; cdr3_aa: ASSWDRAGEQF
j_call: TRBJ1-1; v_call: TRBV12-3/TRBV12-4; cdr3_aa: ASSLTQGGTEAF
j_call: TRBJ1-2; v_call: TRBV19; cdr3_aa: ASSTEQAYNYGYT
j_call: TRBJ2-5; v_call: TRBV11-2; cdr3_aa: ASSLDSAALGWETQY
j_call: TRBJ2-1; v_call: TRBV18; cdr3_aa: ASSPTLGKDEQF
j_call: TRBJ1-1; v_call: TRBV14; cdr3_aa: ASSQSGRGAF
j_call: TRBJ2-1; v_call: TRBV4-3; cdr3_aa: ASSQDSSGSSYNEQF
j_call: TRBJ2-1; v_call: TRBV5-4; cdr3_aa: ASTGDAQGNEQF
j_call: TRBJ2-5; v_call: TRBV7-6; cdr3_aa: ASSFSDLSGQETQY
j_call: TRBJ1-1; v_call: TRBV27; cdr3_aa: ASRSGTRNTEAF
j_call: TRBJ1-2; v_call: TRBV7-2; cdr3_aa: ASRMKGKNYGYT
j_call: TRBJ2-2; v_call: TRBV6-1; cdr3_aa: ASSLDRALITGELF
j_call: TRBJ2-2; v_call: TRBV2; cdr3_aa: ASAKGTGELF
j_call: TRBJ2-3; v_call: TRBV7-7; cdr3_aa: ATYRGERLDTQY
j_call: TRBJ1-2; v_call: TRBV20-1; cdr3_aa: SARGGGNKGRTGYT
j_call: TRBJ2-7; v_call: TRBV20-1; cdr3_aa: SARDYSGISYEQY
j_call: TRBJ2-1; v_call: TRBV6-2/TRBV6-3; cdr3_aa: ASSYSERRPGRF
j_call: TRBJ1-2; v_call: TRBV18; cdr3_aa: ASSKTGGDGYT
j_call: TRBJ1-2; v_call: TRBV4-3; cdr3_aa: ASSQPTSRGYT
j_call: TRBJ1-1; v_call: TRBV12-3/TRBV12-4; cdr3_aa: ASSLWGDSSSTEAF
j_call: TRBJ2-1; v_call: TRBV11-3; cdr3_aa: ASSLASGRYEQF
j_call: TRBJ1-1; v_call: TRBV10-3; cdr3_aa: AISATGDTEAF
j_call: TRBJ1-1; v_call: TRBV6-2/TRBV6-3; cdr3_aa: ASSYSTLSEAF
j_call: TRBJ1-1; v_call: TRBV4-2; cdr3_aa: ASSQEGAGRGREAF
j_call: TRBJ1-1; v_call: TRBV14; cdr3_aa: ASSQTDAMNTEAF
j_call: TRBJ2-5; v_call: TRBV6-6; cdr3_aa: ASRTGGQETQY
j_call: TRBJ2-3; v_call: TRBV20-1; cdr3_aa: SATGLAGESDTQY
j_call: TRBJ2-7; v_call: TRBV12-3/TRBV12-4; cdr3_aa: ASRDSASYEQY